What follows are 12 T cell receptor beta chains derived from one specimen sequenced in a study of immune evolution from preneoplasia to lung adenocarcinoma. TCRdb keeps only in-frame clones here, not all; method: immunoSEQ multiplex PCR. The sample includes 7,600 or so clones, over 80% of them seen just once. Input material: FFPE minimally invasive lung adenocarcinoma tissue. The receptors derive from a person aged 65 to 85 with lung adenocarcinoma.

The V and J genes are TRBV9 and TRBJ1-4; D might be TRBD1 (6 bases). Germline values: CDR1 SGDLS, CDR2 YYNGEE. The CDR3 is 14 amino acids. V was pared by 3 bases and J by 4 bases, with 10 bases between. The CDR3 DNA follows: TGTGCCAGCAGCGACCGGGACAATAATGAAAAACTGTTTTTT. It yields the protein CASSDRDNNEKLFF.

The V and J genes are TRBV28 and TRBJ1-2; 12 nucleotides align to TRBD1. This CDR3 comprises 17 residues. The germline V gene has CDR1 MDHEN and CDR2 SYDVKM. With V trimmed by 1 base and J by 7 bases, 10 bases remained unmatched. The CDR3 sequence: CASSLFHSGQGALGYTF. CDR3 nucleotide sequence: TGTGCCAGCAGTTTATTTCACTCGGGACAGGGGGCGCTTGGCTACACCTTC.

V is TRBV7-9 and J is TRBJ2-1, with 16 bases fitting TRBD2. Germline CDR1 and CDR2: SEHNR and FQNEAQ (reference sequence). The ends lost 5 bases at V and 2 bases at J; junction bases unmatched: 6. CDR3 length equals 18 residues. In DNA, the CDR3 is TGTGCCAGCAGCCCCCGGGGGACTAGCGGGAGGGCCTACAATGAGCAGTTCTTC. As protein: CASSPRGTSGRAYNEQFF.

This clone was observed a few times. The chain uses TRBV18 and TRBJ2-5, with TRBD1 matching over 12 bases. V lost 3 bases to trimming and J lost 6 bases; unmatched junction nucleotides: 5. The CDR3 is 15 amino acids. Germline V CDR1 and CDR2: KGHSH, LQKENI. The CDR3: CASSPPGQGAKTQYF. DNA for the CDR3: TGTGCCAGCTCACCTCCGGGACAGGGGGCGAAGACCCAGTACTTC.

This rearrangement joins TRBV27 to TRBJ1-1, with D possibly TRBD1 on 5 matching bases. Trimming took 6 bases from V and 4 from J, leaving 12 bases between them. Germline V gene lookup returns CDR1 MNHEY and CDR2 SMNVEV (reference sequence). This CDR3 region has 13 residues. The CDR3 here is CASRRTRGTEAFF. Here the CDR3 DNA reads TGTGCCAGCAGACGGACGAGGGGCACTGAAGCTTTCTTT.

The chain has TRBV7-8 and TRBJ2-7, with no clear D. Trimming left V 2 bases short and J 3 bases short, with 14 bases between. The CDR3 sequence is 15 residues long. Germline-derived CDR1 and CDR2 are SGHVS and FQNEAQ. The CDR3 region has the DNA TGTGCCAGCAGCTTAAGTGTCACCCAGGACTACGAGCAGTACTTC. Protein product: CASSLSVTQDYEQYF.

J is TRBJ2-5 and V is TRBV29-1; D remains ambiguous. The ends were cut back, 4 bases at V and 5 bases at J, with 5 bases in the middle. Germline CDR1 is SQVTM and CDR2 is ANQGSEA. The CDR3 spans 10 residues. CDR3 in amino acids: CSVARETQYF. The CDR3 nucleotides read TGCAGCGTTGCGCGGGAGACCCAGTACTTC. The variable domain in full, completed from reference TRBV29-1 and TRBJ2-5, reads SAVISQKPSRDICQRGTSLTIQCQVDSQVTMMFWYRQQPGQSLTLIATANQGSEATYESGFVIDKFPISRPNLTFSTLTVSNMSPEDSSIYLCSVARETQYFGPGTRLLVL.

CDR3 sequence reads: CASSPVQETQYF. The DNA of the CDR3 is TGTGCCAGCTCACCAGTCCAAGAGACCCAGTACTTC. The chain uses TRBV18 and TRBJ2-5; no definite D call. This CDR3 is 12 amino acids long. V lost 2 bases and J lost 1, with 2 bases in between. The germline V gene has CDR1 KGHSH and CDR2 LQKENI.

V and J are TRBV10-3 and TRBJ1-1, with D possibly matching TRBD1 (5 bases). V lost 3 bases and J lost 4, with 9 bases in between. The CDR3 sequence is 13 residues long. Germline CDR1 ENHRY, CDR2 SYGVKD. The CDR3 reads CAISDREATEAFF. Here the CDR3 DNA reads TGTGCCATCAGTGACAGGGAAGCCACTGAAGCTTTCTTT.

Regarding this clone: This sample includes further DNA sequences coding for the same CDR3. The genes are TRBV6-6 and TRBJ2-7, with D hard to call. The germline gives CDR1 MNHNY, CDR2 SVGAGI (reference sequence). The V and J ends lost 3 bases and 1 base respectively, with 10 bases between them. There are 14 residues in the CDR3. CDR3 protein: CASSYLAGSYEQYF. Here the CDR3 DNA reads TGTGCCAGCAGTTATTTAGCAGGATCCTACGAGCAGTACTTC.

The chain employs TRBV2 and TRBJ1-3, with D possibly TRBD1 on 5 matching bases. The CDR3 consists of 14 residues. CDR1 and CDR2 (germline): SNHLY, FYNNEI. V lost 6 bases, J lost 0 bases, and 9 bases lay in between. The CDR3: CASRRTSSGNTIYF. The CDR3 bases are TGTGCCAGCAGGCGGACAAGCTCTGGAAACACCATATATTTT. Using reference TRBV2 and TRBJ1-3 for the parts outside the CDR3, the full variable domain is EPEVTQTPSHQVTQMGQEVILRCVPISNHLYFYWYRQILGQKVEFLVSFYNNEISEKSEIFDDQFSVERPDGSNFTLKIRSTKLEDSAMYFCASRRTSSGNTIYFGEGSWLTVV.

Here the CDR3 reads CASRYRAGTEAFF. CDR3 sequence (DNA): TGCGCCAGCCGATACAGGGCAGGGACTGAAGCTTTCTTT. V is TRBV10-2 and J is TRBJ1-1, with a weak D call TRBD1 (6 bases). V was trimmed by 8 bases and J by 5 bases, leaving 15 bases between them. Germline CDR1 is WSHSY and CDR2 is SAAADI. The CDR3 is 13 amino acids.